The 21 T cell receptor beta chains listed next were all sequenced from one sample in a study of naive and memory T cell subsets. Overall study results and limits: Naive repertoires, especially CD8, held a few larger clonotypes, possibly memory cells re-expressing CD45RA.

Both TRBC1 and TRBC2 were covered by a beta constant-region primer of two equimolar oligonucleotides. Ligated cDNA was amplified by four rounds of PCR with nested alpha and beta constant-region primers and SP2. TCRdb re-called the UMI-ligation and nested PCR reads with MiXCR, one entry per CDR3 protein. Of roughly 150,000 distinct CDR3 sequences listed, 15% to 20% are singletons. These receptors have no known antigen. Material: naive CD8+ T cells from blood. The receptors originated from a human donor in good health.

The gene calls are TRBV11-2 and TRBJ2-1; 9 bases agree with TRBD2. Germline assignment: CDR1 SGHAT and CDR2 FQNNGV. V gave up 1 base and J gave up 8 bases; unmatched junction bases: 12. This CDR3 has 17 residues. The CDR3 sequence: CASSLVPIAGEGDEQFF. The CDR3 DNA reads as TGTGCCAGCAGCTTAGTCCCCATAGCGGGAGAAGGGGATGAGCAGTTCTTC.

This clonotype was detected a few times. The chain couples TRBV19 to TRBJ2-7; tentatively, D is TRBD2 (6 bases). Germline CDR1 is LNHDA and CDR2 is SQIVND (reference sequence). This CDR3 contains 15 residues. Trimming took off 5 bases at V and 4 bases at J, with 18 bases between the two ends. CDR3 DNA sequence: TGTGCCAGTAGTGTTCGGGAGAATCCTCTTTACGAGCAGTACTTC. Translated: CASSVRENPLYEQYF.

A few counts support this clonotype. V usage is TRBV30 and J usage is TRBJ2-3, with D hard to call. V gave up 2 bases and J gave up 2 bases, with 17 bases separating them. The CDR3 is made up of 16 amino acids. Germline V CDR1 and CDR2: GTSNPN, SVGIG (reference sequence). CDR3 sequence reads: CAWSLGISEPTDTQYF. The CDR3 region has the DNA TGTGCCTGGAGTCTCGGCATTTCGGAACCCACAGATACGCAGTATTTT.

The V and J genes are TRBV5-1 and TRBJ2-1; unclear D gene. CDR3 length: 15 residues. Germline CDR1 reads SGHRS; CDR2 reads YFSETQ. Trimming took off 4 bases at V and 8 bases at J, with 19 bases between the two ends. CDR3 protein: CASSPEPARKDEQFF. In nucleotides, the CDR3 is TGCGCCAGCAGCCCGGAACCAGCCAGGAAGGATGAGCAGTTCTTC.

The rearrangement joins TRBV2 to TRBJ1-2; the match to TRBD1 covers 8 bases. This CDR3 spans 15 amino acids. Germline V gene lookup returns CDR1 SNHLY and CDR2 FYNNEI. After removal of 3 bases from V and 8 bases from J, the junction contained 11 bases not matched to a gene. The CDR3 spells CASSDPDRVVYGYTF. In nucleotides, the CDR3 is TGTGCCAGCAGTGATCCGGACAGGGTAGTTTACGGCTACACCTTC.

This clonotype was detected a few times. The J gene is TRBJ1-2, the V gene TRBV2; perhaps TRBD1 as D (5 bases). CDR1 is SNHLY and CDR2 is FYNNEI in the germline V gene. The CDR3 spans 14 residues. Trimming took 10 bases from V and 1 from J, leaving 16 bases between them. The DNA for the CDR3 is TGTGCCACCCCCAGCGGGGACCTTAACTATGGCTACACCTTC. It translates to CATPSGDLNYGYTF.

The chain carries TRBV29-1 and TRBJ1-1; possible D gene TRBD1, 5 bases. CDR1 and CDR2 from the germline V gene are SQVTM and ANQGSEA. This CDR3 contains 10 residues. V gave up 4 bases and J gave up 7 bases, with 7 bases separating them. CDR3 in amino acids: CSVGGSEAFF. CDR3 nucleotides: TGCAGCGTTGGGGGGAGTGAAGCTTTCTTT.

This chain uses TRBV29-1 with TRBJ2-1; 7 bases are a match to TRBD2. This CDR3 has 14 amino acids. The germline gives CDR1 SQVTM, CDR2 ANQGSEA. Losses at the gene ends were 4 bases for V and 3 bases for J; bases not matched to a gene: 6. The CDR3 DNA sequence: TGCAGCGTTGTCCCCAGCGGGATCTACAATGAGCAGTTCTTC. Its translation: CSVVPSGIYNEQFF.

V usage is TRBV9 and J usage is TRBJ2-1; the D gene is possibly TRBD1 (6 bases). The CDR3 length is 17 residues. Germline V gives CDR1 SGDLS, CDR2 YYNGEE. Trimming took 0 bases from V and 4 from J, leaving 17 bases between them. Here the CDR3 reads CASSVAKDRKTYNEQFF. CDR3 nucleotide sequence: TGTGCCAGCAGCGTAGCCAAAGACAGGAAAACTTACAATGAGCAGTTCTTC.

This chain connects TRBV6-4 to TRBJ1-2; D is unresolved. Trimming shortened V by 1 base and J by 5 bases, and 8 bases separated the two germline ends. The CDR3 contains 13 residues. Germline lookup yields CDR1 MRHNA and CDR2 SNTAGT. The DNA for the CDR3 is TGTGCCAGCAGTGACTGGGCGGCATATGGCTACACCTTC. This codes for CASSDWAAYGYTF.

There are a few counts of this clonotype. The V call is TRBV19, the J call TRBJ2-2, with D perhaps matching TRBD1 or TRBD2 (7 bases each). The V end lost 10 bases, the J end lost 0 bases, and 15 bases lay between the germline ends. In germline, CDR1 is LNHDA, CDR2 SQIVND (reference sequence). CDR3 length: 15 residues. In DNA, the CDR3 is TGTGCCACCTCAGGGGGGGCCCCGAACACCGGGGAGCTGTTTTTT. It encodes CATSGGAPNTGELFF.

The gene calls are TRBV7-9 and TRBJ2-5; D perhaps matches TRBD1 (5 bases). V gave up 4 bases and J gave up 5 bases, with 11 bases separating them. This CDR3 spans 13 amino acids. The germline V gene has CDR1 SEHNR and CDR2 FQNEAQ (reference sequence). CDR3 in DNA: TGTGCCAGCAGCTCTGGACATCCTGAGACCCAGTACTTC. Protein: CASSSGHPETQYF.

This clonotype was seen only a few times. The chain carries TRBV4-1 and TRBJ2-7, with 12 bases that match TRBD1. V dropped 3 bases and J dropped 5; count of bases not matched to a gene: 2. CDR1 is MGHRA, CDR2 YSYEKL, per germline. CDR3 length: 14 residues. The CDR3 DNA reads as TGCGCCAGCAGCCACGGGACAGGGGGCAACGAGCAGTACTTC. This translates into CASSHGTGGNEQYF.

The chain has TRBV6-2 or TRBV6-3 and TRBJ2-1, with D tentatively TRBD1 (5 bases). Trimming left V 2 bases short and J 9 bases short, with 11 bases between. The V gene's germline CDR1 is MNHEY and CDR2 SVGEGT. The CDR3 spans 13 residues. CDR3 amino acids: CASSYTRQFEQFF. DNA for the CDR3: TGTGCCAGCAGTTACACAAGACAGTTTGAGCAGTTCTTC.

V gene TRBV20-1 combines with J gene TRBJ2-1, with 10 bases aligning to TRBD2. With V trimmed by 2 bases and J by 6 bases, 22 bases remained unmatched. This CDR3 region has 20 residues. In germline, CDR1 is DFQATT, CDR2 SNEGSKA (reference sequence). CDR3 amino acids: CSARRWLAGDWGPPSNEQFF. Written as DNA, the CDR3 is TGCAGTGCTAGACGTTGGCTAGCGGGAGATTGGGGGCCACCAAGCAATGAGCAGTTCTTC.

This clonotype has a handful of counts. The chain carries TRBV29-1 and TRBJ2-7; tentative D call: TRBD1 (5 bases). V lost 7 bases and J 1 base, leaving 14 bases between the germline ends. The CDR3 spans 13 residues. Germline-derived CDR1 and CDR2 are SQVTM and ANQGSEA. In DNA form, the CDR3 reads TGCAGCGCATATATTCGACAGTCCTACGAGCAGTACTTC. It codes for CSAYIRQSYEQYF.

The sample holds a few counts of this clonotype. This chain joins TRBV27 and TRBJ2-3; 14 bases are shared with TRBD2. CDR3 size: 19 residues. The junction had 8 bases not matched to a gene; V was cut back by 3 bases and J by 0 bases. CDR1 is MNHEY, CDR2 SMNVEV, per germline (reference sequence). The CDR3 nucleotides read TGTGCCAGCAGTTTTGGGACTAGCGGGAGAGTATTGAGCACAGATACGCAGTATTTT. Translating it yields CASSFGTSGRVLSTDTQYF.

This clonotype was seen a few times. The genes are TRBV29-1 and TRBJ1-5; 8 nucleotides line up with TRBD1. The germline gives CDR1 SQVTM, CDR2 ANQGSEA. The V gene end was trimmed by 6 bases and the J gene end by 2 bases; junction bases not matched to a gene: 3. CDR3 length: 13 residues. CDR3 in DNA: TGCAGCGTGACAGGGGATGGCAATCAGCCCCAGCATTTT. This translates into CSVTGDGNQPQHF.

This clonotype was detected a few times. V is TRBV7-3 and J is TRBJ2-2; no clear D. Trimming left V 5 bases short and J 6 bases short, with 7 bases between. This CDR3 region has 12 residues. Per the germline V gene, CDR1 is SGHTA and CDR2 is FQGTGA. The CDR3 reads CASSPGAGELFF. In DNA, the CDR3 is TGTGCCAGCAGCCCCGGCGCCGGGGAGCTGTTTTTT.

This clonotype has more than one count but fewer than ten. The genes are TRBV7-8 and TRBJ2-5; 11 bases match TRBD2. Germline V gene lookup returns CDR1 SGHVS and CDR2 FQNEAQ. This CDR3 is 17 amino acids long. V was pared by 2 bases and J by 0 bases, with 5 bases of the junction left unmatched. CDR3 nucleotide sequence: TGTGCCAGCAGCTTAAAACTAGCGGGAGCGTACCAAGAGACCCAGTACTTC. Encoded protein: CASSLKLAGAYQETQYF.

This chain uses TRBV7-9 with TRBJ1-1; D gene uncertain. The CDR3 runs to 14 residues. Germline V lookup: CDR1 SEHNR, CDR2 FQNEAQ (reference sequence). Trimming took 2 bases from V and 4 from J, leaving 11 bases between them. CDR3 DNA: TGTGCCAGCAGCTTAATTCCCGAAAGCACTGAAGCTTTCTTT. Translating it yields CASSLIPESTEAFF.